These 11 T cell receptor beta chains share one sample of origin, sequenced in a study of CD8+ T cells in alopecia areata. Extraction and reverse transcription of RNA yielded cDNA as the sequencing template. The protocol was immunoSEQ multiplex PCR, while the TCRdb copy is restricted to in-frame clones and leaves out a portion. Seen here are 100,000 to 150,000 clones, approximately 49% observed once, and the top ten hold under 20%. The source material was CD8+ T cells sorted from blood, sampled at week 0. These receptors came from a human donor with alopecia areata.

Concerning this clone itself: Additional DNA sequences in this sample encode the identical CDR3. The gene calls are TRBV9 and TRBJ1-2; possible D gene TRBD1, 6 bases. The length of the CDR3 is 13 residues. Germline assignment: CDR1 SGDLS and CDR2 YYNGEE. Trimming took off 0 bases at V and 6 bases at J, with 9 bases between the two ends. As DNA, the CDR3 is TGTGCCAGCAGCGTAGGCCAGGGGAATGGCTACACCTTC. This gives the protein CASSVGQGNGYTF.

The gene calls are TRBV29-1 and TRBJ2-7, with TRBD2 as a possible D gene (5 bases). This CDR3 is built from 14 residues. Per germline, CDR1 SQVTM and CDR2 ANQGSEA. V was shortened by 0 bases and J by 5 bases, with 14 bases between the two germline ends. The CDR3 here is CSVEDLGSGHEQYF. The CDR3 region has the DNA TGCAGCGTTGAAGATCTGGGCAGCGGACACGAGCAGTACTTC.

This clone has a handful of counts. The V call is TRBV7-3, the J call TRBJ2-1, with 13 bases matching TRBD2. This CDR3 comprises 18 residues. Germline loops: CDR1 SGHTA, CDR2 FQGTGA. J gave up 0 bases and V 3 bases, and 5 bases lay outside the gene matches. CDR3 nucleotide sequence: TGTGCCAGCAGCTTTGGACTAGCGGGGGCGACCTCCTACAATGAGCAGTTCTTC. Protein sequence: CASSFGLAGATSYNEQFF. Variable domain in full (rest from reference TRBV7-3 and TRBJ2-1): GAGVSQTPSNKVTEKGKYVELRCDPISGHTALYWYRQSLGQGPEFLIYFQGTGAADDSGLPNDRFFAVRPEGSVSTLKIQRTERGDSAVYLCASSFGLAGATSYNEQFFGPGTRLTVL.

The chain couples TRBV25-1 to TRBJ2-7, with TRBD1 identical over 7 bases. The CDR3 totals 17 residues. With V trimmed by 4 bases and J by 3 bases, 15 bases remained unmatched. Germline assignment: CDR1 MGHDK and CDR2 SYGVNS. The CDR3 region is CASSGRKGQKAYYEQYF. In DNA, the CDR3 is TGTGCCAGCAGTGGACGAAAGGGACAGAAAGCCTACTACGAGCAGTACTTC.

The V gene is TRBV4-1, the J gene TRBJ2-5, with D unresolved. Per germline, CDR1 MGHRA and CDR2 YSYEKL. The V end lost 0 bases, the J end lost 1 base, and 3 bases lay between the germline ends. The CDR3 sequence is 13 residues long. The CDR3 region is CASSQDPQETQYF. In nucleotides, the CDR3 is TGCGCCAGCAGCCAAGACCCCCAAGAGACCCAGTACTTC.

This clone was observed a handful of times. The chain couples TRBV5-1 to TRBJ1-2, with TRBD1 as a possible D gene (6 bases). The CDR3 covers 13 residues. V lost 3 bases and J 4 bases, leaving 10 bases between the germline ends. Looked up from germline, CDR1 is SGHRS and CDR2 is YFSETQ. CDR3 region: CASSSPDSYGYTF. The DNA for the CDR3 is TGCGCCAGCAGCTCCCCGGACAGCTATGGCTACACCTTC.

CDR3 sequence: CASSDFARGNTEAFF. CDR3 sequence (DNA): TGTGCCAGCAGTGACTTTGCTCGGGGGAACACTGAAGCTTTCTTT. This chain uses TRBV6-6 with TRBJ1-1; D remains unclear. The CDR3 consists of 15 residues. The V and J ends lost 5 bases and 1 base respectively, with 14 bases between them. CDR1 and CDR2 from the germline V gene are MNHNY and SVGAGI (reference sequence).

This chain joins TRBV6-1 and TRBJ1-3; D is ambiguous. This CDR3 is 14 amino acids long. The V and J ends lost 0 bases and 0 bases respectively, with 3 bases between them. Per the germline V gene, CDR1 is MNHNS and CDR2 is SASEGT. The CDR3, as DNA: TGTGCCAGCAGTGAAGCACCCTCTGGAAACACCATATATTTT. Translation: CASSEAPSGNTIYF.

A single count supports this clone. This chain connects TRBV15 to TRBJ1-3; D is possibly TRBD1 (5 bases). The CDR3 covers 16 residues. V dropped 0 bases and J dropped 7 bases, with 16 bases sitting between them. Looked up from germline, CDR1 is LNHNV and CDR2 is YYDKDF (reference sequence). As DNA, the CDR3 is TGTGCCACCAGCAGAGATAGCACAGGCGTTTGGAACACCATATATTTT. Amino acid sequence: CATSRDSTGVWNTIYF.

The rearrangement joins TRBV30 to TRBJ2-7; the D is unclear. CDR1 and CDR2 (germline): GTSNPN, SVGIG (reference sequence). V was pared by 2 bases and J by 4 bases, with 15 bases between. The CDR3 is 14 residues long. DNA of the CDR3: TGTGCCTGGAGTTCTCCGGTCCTTCCTTACGAGCAGTACTTC. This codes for CAWSSPVLPYEQYF. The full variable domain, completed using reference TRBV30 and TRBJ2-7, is SQTIHQWPATLVQPVGSPLSLECTVEGTSNPNLYWYRQAAGRGLQLLFYSVGIGQISSEVPQNLSASRPQDRQFILSSKKLLLSDSGFYLCAWSSPVLPYEQYFGPGTRLTVT.

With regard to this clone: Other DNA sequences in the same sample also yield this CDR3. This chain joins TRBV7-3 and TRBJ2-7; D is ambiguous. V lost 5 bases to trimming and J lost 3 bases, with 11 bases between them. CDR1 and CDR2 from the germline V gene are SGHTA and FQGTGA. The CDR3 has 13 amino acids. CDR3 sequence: CASSPGGGYEQYF. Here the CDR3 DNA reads TGTGCCAGCAGCCCCGGCGGCGGCTACGAGCAGTACTTC.